The 8 T cell receptor beta chains below were found in one sample sequenced in a study of blood T cell repertoires in COVID-19. Only in-frame clones appear in the TCRdb table, and some are missing; sequencing was by immunoSEQ multiplex PCR. The sample holds some 250,000 clones; 80% to 85% are singletons and the top ten take approximately 4.8%. The specimen was peripheral blood. The receptors shown here come from a man between 45 and 60 years old with active or convalescent COVID-19.

The chain combines TRBV6-5 with TRBJ2-7; possibly TRBD2 for D (6 bases). The CDR3 length is 13 residues. Trimming pared 6 bases from V and 2 bases from J, leaving 11 bases between. Germline CDR1 and CDR2: MNHEY and SVGAGI. The CDR3 here is CASSDGTAYEQYF. The CDR3 bases are TGTGCCAGCAGCGACGGGACTGCCTACGAGCAGTACTTC.

This clone was picked up a small number of times. The J gene is TRBJ2-5, the V gene TRBV6-1; 8 bases agree with TRBD2. Germline trimming cut 1 base from V and 5 bases from J; bases unmatched to any gene: 6. The germline gives CDR1 MNHNS, CDR2 SASEGT. This CDR3 has 15 residues. The DNA of the CDR3 is TGTGCCAGCAGTGAAGTCGGGGGGGCGTGGGAGACCCAGTACTTC. This gives the protein CASSEVGGAWETQYF.

The chain uses TRBV25-1 and TRBJ1-2; D is ambiguous. The germline V gene has CDR1 MGHDK and CDR2 SYGVNS. The CDR3 spans 14 residues. The V end lost 6 bases, the J end lost 6 bases, and 17 bases lay between the germline ends. CDR3 sequence: CASRPAGSENGYTF. CDR3 nucleotides: TGTGCCAGCAGGCCCGCTGGCAGCGAAAATGGCTACACCTTC.

A single count supports this clone. The rearrangement uses TRBV7-6 and TRBJ2-5, with 8 bases that match TRBD2. CDR3 length: 15 residues. Trimming cost V 1 base and J 2 bases; bases outside gene matches: 3. From germline, CDR1 is SGHVS and CDR2 FNYEAQ. The CDR3 DNA follows: TGTGCCAGCAGCTTAGGGACTAGCCATCAAGAGACCCAGTACTTC. It codes for CASSLGTSHQETQYF.

This clone was observed a few times. The chain has TRBV6-5 and TRBJ1-6, with D hard to call. Trimming pared 4 bases from V and 10 bases from J, leaving 8 bases between. The V gene's germline CDR1 is MNHEY and CDR2 SVGAGI. This CDR3 region has 12 residues. In nucleotides, the CDR3 is TGTGCCAGCAGTTCCCCTTCCTCACCCCTCCACTTT. Translating gives CASSSPSSPLHF.

The count of this clone is one. This chain links TRBV14 with TRBJ1-1; 7 bases agree with TRBD1. The germline V gene has CDR1 SGHDN and CDR2 FVKESK. The CDR3 is 16 amino acids. V lost 0 bases and J lost 3; bases outside the gene matches: 7. The chain's CDR3 is CASSQDARGLDTEAFF. CDR3 nucleotides: TGTGCCAGCAGCCAAGACGCGAGGGGGCTGGACACTGAAGCTTTCTTT.

This clone has a handful of counts. V and J are TRBV7-9 and TRBJ2-1, with D unresolved. V lost 2 bases to trimming and J lost 9 bases, with 11 bases between them. CDR1 and CDR2 (germline): SEHNR, FQNEAQ (reference sequence). The CDR3 is 13 amino acids. In DNA form, the CDR3 reads TGTGCCAGCAGCTTATTTCTAGATCTTGAGCAGTTCTTC. Protein sequence: CASSLFLDLEQFF.

V and J are TRBV19 and TRBJ1-5; D is perhaps TRBD1 (5 bases). CDR1 and CDR2 (germline): LNHDA, SQIVND (reference sequence). Between the trimmed V and J ends, which lost 3 bases and 0 bases, there was a span of 12 bases. This CDR3 has 16 amino acids. CDR3 sequence (DNA): TGTGCCAGTAGTATGGGACTTGATTTTAGCAATCAGCCCCAGCATTTT. This translates into CASSMGLDFSNQPQHF. Looking up the rest from reference TRBV19 and TRBJ1-5 gives the full variable domain: DGGITQSPKYLFRKEGQNVTLSCEQNLNHDAMYWYRQDPGQGLRLIYYSQIVNDFQKGDIAEGYSVSREKKESFPLTVTSAQKNPTAFYLCASSMGLDFSNQPQHFGDGTRLSIL.